These T cell receptor beta chains were read from a single sample in a study of blood T cell repertoires in COVID-19. TCRdb's table, derived via immunoSEQ multiplex PCR, lists solely in-frame clones and lacks some. The sample contains about 130,000 clones, roughly 80% of which appear only once. Sample: PBMCs or T cells enriched from blood (not recorded which). These receptors originate from a man aged 50 to 60 who had recovered from COVID-19. CDR3s include the opening cysteine and the closing phenylalanine or tryptophan. Each record gives: clone size, J gene, D gene, V gene, CDR3 protein, CDR3 DNA. The D gene is left open where the match is weak. Size is stated for part of the rows, as once, few or many counts, or as a class when the clone is expanded.

once	TRBJ2-7	.	TRBV4-3	CASSRGLLGEEQYF	TGCGCCAGCAGCCGAGGACTACTCGGAGAGGAGCAGTACTTC
.	TRBJ1-2	TRBD1	TRBV24-1	CATSAGQVNYGYTF	TGTGCCACCAGTGCAGGACAGGTTAACTATGGCTACACCTTC
few	TRBJ1-1	.	TRBV28	CASSPQRSSGVVTEAFF	TGTGCCAGCAGCCCCCAGCGCTCTTCGGGGGTGGTAACTGAAGCTTTCTTT
.	TRBJ1-2	TRBD1	TRBV11-2	CASSPLDRVNGYTF	TGTGCCAGCAGCCCGTTGGACAGGGTTAATGGCTACACCTTC
.	TRBJ1-2	.	TRBV12-3/TRBV12-4	CASSPQANYGYTF	TGTGCCAGCAGCCCTCAGGCTAACTATGGCTACACCTTC
.	TRBJ1-2	.	TRBV6-5	CASSYNDRSYGYTF	TGTGCCAGCAGTTACAACGACAGATCTTATGGCTACACCTTC
.	TRBJ2-1	.	TRBV19	CASSIRGIPYNEQFF	TGTGCCAGTAGTATCAGAGGGATCCCCTACAATGAGCAGTTCTTC
.	TRBJ1-5	.	TRBV3-1/TRBV3-2	CASSQDESWQGNQPQHF	TGTGCCAGCAGCCAAGATGAAAGTTGGCAGGGGAATCAGCCCCAGCATTTT
.	TRBJ1-5	.	TRBV12-3/TRBV12-4	CASSSGDQPQHF	TGTGCCAGCAGTTCCGGGGATCAGCCCCAGCATTTT
.	TRBJ2-3	.	TRBV7-9	CASSLLRGAGNTQYF	TGTGCCAGCAGCTTATTGAGGGGCGCGGGGAATACGCAGTATTTT
.	TRBJ1-2	.	TRBV4-1	CASSQADSLYGYTF	TGCGCCAGCAGCCAAGCGGACAGCCTCTATGGCTACACCTTC
.	TRBJ2-1	.	TRBV19	CASSGTGSSYNEQFF	TGTGCCAGTAGTGGGACTGGGAGCTCCTACAATGAGCAGTTCTTC
.	TRBJ2-7	.	TRBV29-1	CSVGGPYEQYF	TGCAGCGTCGGAGGCCCCTACGAGCAGTACTTC
.	TRBJ1-2	.	TRBV6-4	CASSDGRGYGYTF	TGTGCCAGCAGTGACGGCCGAGGCTATGGCTACACCTTC
.	TRBJ1-1	.	TRBV4-3	CASSQDEGSEAFF	TGCGCCAGCAGCCAAGATGAGGGATCTGAAGCTTTCTTT
.	TRBJ2-7	TRBD1	TRBV2	CASRGLGTGPRYF	TGTGCCAGCAGGGGACTCGGGACAGGTCCGCGGTACTTC
.	TRBJ2-5	TRBD1	TRBV5-1	CASSLRGLGETQYF	TGCGCCAGCAGCTTGAGGGGGCTGGGGGAGACCCAGTACTTC
.	TRBJ1-2	.	TRBV21-1	CASNLSGTPYGYTF	TGTGCCAGCAACCTAAGTGGGACACCTTATGGCTACACCTTC
.	TRBJ1-4	.	TRBV7-5	CARSPSGDRTNEKLFF	TGTGCCAGAAGCCCCAGCGGAGATCGGACTAATGAAAAACTGTTTTTT
.	TRBJ2-1	TRBD1	TRBV14	CASSPTGQGGEQFF	TGTGCCAGCAGCCCGACCGGACAGGGCGGTGAGCAGTTCTTC
.	TRBJ1-2	.	TRBV27	CASSKGGDYGYTF	TGTGCCAGCAGTAAGGGGGGGGACTATGGCTACACCTTC
.	TRBJ2-5	TRBD1	TRBV5-6	CASSWDRQETQYF	TGTGCCAGCAGCTGGGACAGGCAAGAGACCCAGTACTTC
.	TRBJ2-1	.	TRBV7-2	CASSLFAQPSYNEQFF	TGTGCCAGCAGCTTATTCGCACAGCCTTCCTACAATGAGCAGTTCTTC
.	TRBJ2-7	TRBD1	TRBV6-2/TRBV6-3	CASSLQGNHEQYF	TGTGCCAGCAGTTTACAGGGGAACCACGAGCAGTACTTC
.	TRBJ2-1	TRBD1	TRBV11-2	CASSLVRQGAPNEQFF	TGTGCCAGCAGCTTAGTTAGACAGGGGGCCCCCAATGAGCAGTTCTTC
.	TRBJ2-5	TRBD2	TRBV9	CASSGWGLAGEETQYF	TGTGCCAGCAGTGGCTGGGGACTAGCGGGGGAAGAGACCCAGTACTTC
.	TRBJ2-5	.	TRBV7-6	CASSLRQQETQYF	TGTGCCAGCAGCTTAAGACAGCAAGAGACCCAGTACTTC
.	TRBJ1-5	.	TRBV7-2	CASSLGGLGNQPQHF	TGTGCCAGCAGCTTAGGAGGGCTGGGCAATCAGCCCCAGCATTTT
few	TRBJ2-5	TRBD1	TRBV5-1	CASSDRDRVLNQETQYF	TGCGCCAGCAGCGACCGGGACAGGGTTCTAAACCAAGAGACCCAGTACTTC
.	TRBJ2-3	.	TRBV9	CASSGADTQYF	TGTGCCAGCAGCGGGGCGGATACGCAGTATTTT
.	TRBJ2-1	.	TRBV6-5	CASSRTVNEQFF	TGTGCCAGCAGTAGGACAGTAAATGAGCAGTTCTTC
.	TRBJ2-7	.	TRBV18	CASSPADTLWEQYF	TGTGCCAGCTCACCAGCCGACACGCTTTGGGAGCAGTACTTC
.	TRBJ1-5	.	TRBV7-2	CASSLAAGDRNQPQHF	TGTGCCAGCAGCTTAGCGGCAGGGGACCGCAATCAGCCCCAGCATTTT
.	TRBJ1-2	.	TRBV5-1	CASSLGPTYGYTF	TGCGCCAGCAGCTTGGGTCCTACCTATGGCTACACCTTC
.	TRBJ2-2	TRBD2	TRBV5-4	CASSQPSGGAGELFF	TGTGCCAGCAGCCAACCCAGCGGGGGGGCCGGGGAGCTGTTTTTT
.	TRBJ2-1	.	TRBV6-5	CASSYPQGNEQFF	TGTGCCAGCAGTTACCCCCAGGGAAATGAGCAGTTCTTC
.	TRBJ1-1	TRBD1	TRBV11-1	CASSWTGGRTEAFF	TGTGCCAGCAGCTGGACAGGGGGCCGCACTGAAGCTTTCTTT
.	TRBJ2-5	.	TRBV5-5	CASSLGGAQETQYF	TGTGCCAGCAGCTTGGGCGGGGCCCAAGAGACCCAGTACTTC
.	TRBJ2-1	.	TRBV5-1	CASSLEGYYNEQFF	TGCGCCAGCAGCTTGGAGGGGTATTACAATGAGCAGTTCTTC
.	TRBJ1-2	.	TRBV7-3	CASSLIGREGYTF	TGTGCCAGCAGCTTAATTGGGAGGGAAGGCTACACCTTC
.	TRBJ1-2	TRBD1	TRBV7-2	CASSLGQGAGYGYTF	TGTGCCAGCAGCTTGGGACAGGGGGCTGGCTATGGCTACACCTTC
.	TRBJ2-1	.	TRBV3-1/TRBV3-2	CASSQTASSYNEQFF	TGTGCCAGCAGCCAAACTGCGAGCTCCTACAATGAGCAGTTCTTC
.	TRBJ1-2	.	TRBV28	CASSLGLPPGYGYTF	TGTGCCAGCAGTTTAGGACTGCCGCCGGGCTATGGCTACACCTTC
.	TRBJ1-4	.	TRBV4-1	CASSQGGSRGGFRSEKLFF	TGCGCCAGCAGCCAAGGTGGGAGCAGGGGAGGGTTCAGAAGCGAAAAACTGTTTTTT
.	TRBJ1-4	TRBD1	TRBV5-5	CASSSDRGANEKLFF	TGTGCCAGCAGCTCGGACAGGGGAGCTAATGAAAAACTGTTTTTT
.	TRBJ1-2	.	TRBV23-1	CASRRDTYYGYTF	TGCGCCAGCAGACGGGACACTTACTATGGCTACACCTTC
.	TRBJ2-1	TRBD2	TRBV9	CASSKERGGHSEQFF	TGTGCCAGCAGCAAGGAGCGGGGGGGCCACAGTGAGCAGTTCTTC
few	TRBJ1-2	.	TRBV18	CASSPKSPYEIDYGYTF	TGTGCCAGCTCACCGAAGTCGCCCTACGAGATCGACTATGGCTACACCTTC
.	TRBJ2-3	TRBD2	TRBV5-4	CASSLDFSGGTDTQYF	TGTGCCAGCAGCTTGGATTTTAGCGGGGGGACAGATACGCAGTATTTT
.	TRBJ2-3	.	TRBV5-1	CASSLEAGFTDTQYF	TGCGCCAGCAGCTTGGAGGCAGGGTTCACAGATACGCAGTATTTT
.	TRBJ1-2	TRBD1	TRBV5-5	CASSQGTGTYGYTF	TGTGCCAGCAGCCAAGGGACAGGGACCTATGGCTACACCTTC
.	TRBJ2-5	.	TRBV28	CASSLTQFQETQYF	TGTGCCAGCAGTTTAACGCAGTTCCAAGAGACCCAGTACTTC
.	TRBJ1-2	TRBD1	TRBV7-2	CASSLEGRRGLGYTF	TGTGCCAGCAGCTTAGAAGGCCGCAGGGGGCTTGGCTACACCTTC